In its sample, the clone carrying this TCR beta chain was seen a few times. This entry is derived from a study of blood T cell repertoires in COVID-19. Enrolment of Seattle patients took place during active infection, and they were followed longitudinally. TCRdb's copy holds only in-frame clones and misses some; the assay was immunoSEQ multiplex PCR. The table lists roughly 120,000 clones, more than 70% of them singletons. The CDR3 runs 15 residues. V shed 8 bases and J shed 5 bases, with 20 bases lying between them. The germline V gene has CDR1 MDHEN and CDR2 SYDVKM. The chain employs TRBV28 and TRBJ2-3; D may be TRBD2 (6 bases). Material for sequencing was peripheral blood. The receptor was derived from a woman of 80 years or more with COVID-19, enrolled during active disease. Written as DNA, the CDR3 is TGTGCCAGCGGTCTTGGGGGGTGGGTTCAAGATACGCAGTATTTT. Translated: CASGLGGWVQDTQYF.